These 21 T cell receptor beta chains came from one sample sequenced in a study of blood T cell repertoires in COVID-19. Assay: immunoSEQ multiplex PCR; the TCRdb copy retains only in-frame clones and omits some. The sample lists over 250,000 clones; around 90% were seen once. Sequenced: peripheral blood. Every receptor here comes from a man in his fifties or sixties with acute or convalescent COVID-19.

The chain couples TRBV4-1 to TRBJ2-7; TRBD2 might be the D (6 bases). The CDR3 totals 16 residues. The germline CDR1 and CDR2 sequences are MGHRA and YSYEKL. V was shortened by 1 base and J by 1 base, with 14 bases between the two germline ends. In nucleotides, the CDR3 is TGCGCCAGCAGCCAAGGGGGCGGGCGGGGATCCTACGAGCAGTACTTC. Protein sequence: CASSQGGGRGSYEQYF.

The chain has TRBV7-3 and TRBJ2-1; 9 nucleotides align to TRBD1. This CDR3 comprises 14 residues. In germline, CDR1 is SGHTA, CDR2 FQGTGA. The V and J ends lost 5 bases and 10 bases, in that order; junction bases with no gene match: 9. This chain's CDR3 is CASSPDRGEREQFF. CDR3 sequence (DNA): TGTGCCAGCAGCCCGGACAGGGGAGAAAGGGAGCAGTTCTTC.

J is TRBJ1-4 and V is TRBV19; tentative D call: TRBD1 (5 bases). The germline gives CDR1 LNHDA, CDR2 SQIVND (reference sequence). V lost 3 bases and J 7 bases, leaving 9 bases between the germline ends. This CDR3 contains 13 residues. CDR3 protein: CASSIPRAEKLFF. The CDR3 nucleotides are TGTGCCAGTAGTATCCCCAGGGCTGAAAAACTGTTTTTT.

In regard to this clone: A junction boundary mismatches the germline segment, possibly from a read error. The rearrangement joins TRBV7-7 to TRBJ1-1, with D hard to call. The V gene's germline CDR1 is SSHAT and CDR2 FNYEAQ (reference sequence). The CDR3 is 16 amino acids. CDR3 region: CASSPSWPGMNTEAFF. DNA for the CDR3: TGTGCTAGCAGCCCCTCCTGGCCGGGGATGAACACTGAAGCTTTCTTT.

The V call is TRBV9, the J call TRBJ1-2; no firm D call. V was trimmed by 4 bases and J by 7 bases, leaving 14 bases between them. Germline V CDR1 and CDR2: SGDLS, YYNGEE. The CDR3 is 13 amino acids. CDR3 in DNA: TGTGCCAGCAGCCACCCACCTACAGCTGGCTACACCTTC. It encodes CASSHPPTAGYTF. Full variable domain (remainder filled in from reference TRBV9 and TRBJ1-2): DSGVTQTPKHLITATGQRVTLRCSPRSGDLSVYWYQQSLDQGLQFLIQYYNGEERAKGNILERFSAQQFPDLHSELNLSSLELGDSALYFCASSHPPTAGYTFGSGTRLTVV.

J is TRBJ2-1 and V is TRBV5-1; TRBD2 might be the D (6 bases). Germline V CDR1 and CDR2: SGHRS, YFSETQ. The CDR3 contains 15 residues. V lost 2 bases and J 5 bases, leaving 14 bases between the germline ends. The CDR3 bases are TGCGCCAGCAGCTTCGGAGGGTCTGTCAACAATGAGCAGTTCTTC. Protein sequence: CASSFGGSVNNEQFF.

This chain links TRBV5-4 with TRBJ1-6; 7 bases fit TRBD1. Per germline, CDR1 SGHNT and CDR2 YYREEE (reference sequence). Trimming removed 4 bases from V and 6 bases from J; junction bases left unmatched: 4. The CDR3 spans 14 residues. CDR3 bases: TGTGCCAGCAGCCCGGGACAGCCTAATTCACCCCTCCACTTT. This encodes CASSPGQPNSPLHF.

The chain employs TRBV2 and TRBJ1-2; 9 nucleotides agree with TRBD1. This CDR3 spans 12 amino acids. The trim removed 10 bases at V and 3 bases at J, leaving 3 bases unmatched. Germline CDR1 and CDR2: SNHLY and FYNNEI. The CDR3 region is CAIWTGDYGYTF. DNA for the CDR3: TGTGCCATTTGGACAGGGGACTATGGCTACACCTTC.

The chain couples TRBV19 to TRBJ1-1; a weak D match, TRBD1 (6 bases). Deletions cut 5 bases from V and 3 bases from J, with 19 bases between. The germline V gene has CDR1 LNHDA and CDR2 SQIVND (reference sequence). The CDR3 loop spans 16 amino acids. CDR3 DNA: TGTGCCAGTAGTCTCCCCGAGGGGGGGGCATACACTGAAGCTTTCTTT. Encoded protein: CASSLPEGGAYTEAFF.

The rearrangement joins TRBV30 to TRBJ2-2, with D maybe TRBD2 (6 bases). The V and J ends lost 3 bases and 4 bases respectively, with 12 bases between them. This CDR3 spans 14 amino acids. The germline gives CDR1 GTSNPN, CDR2 SVGIG (reference sequence). In DNA form, the CDR3 reads TGTGCCTGGAGGGCGGGACCGGCCACCGGGGAGCTGTTTTTT. This encodes CAWRAGPATGELFF.

The CDR3 loop reads CASSLEGIYNEQFF. Written as DNA, the CDR3 is TGTGCCAGCAGCTTGGAGGGGATTTACAATGAGCAGTTCTTC. The V and J genes are TRBV5-5 and TRBJ2-1; TRBD1 might be the D (5 bases). With 0 bases removed from V and 4 bases from J, the gap between germline ends came to 8 bases. Germline CDR1 SGHKS, CDR2 YYEKEE (reference sequence). This CDR3 comprises 14 residues. The variable domain in full, with the rest retrieved from reference TRBV5-5 and TRBJ2-1, is DAGVTQSPTHLIKTRGQQVTLRCSPISGHKSVSWYQQVLGQGPQFIFQYYEKEERGRGNFPDRFSARQFPNYSSELNVNALLLGDSALYLCASSLEGIYNEQFFGPGTRLTVL.

The CDR3, as DNA: TGTGCCAGCAGTGATACACAGGGTTTAGCTTTCTTT. Amino acids: CASSDTQGLAFF. The rearrangement uses TRBV6-1 and TRBJ1-1; D possibly corresponds to TRBD1 (6 bases). This CDR3 has 12 amino acids. Germline V gene lookup returns CDR1 MNHNS and CDR2 SASEGT. V was clipped by 3 bases and J by 10 bases, with 12 bases between them.

This chain uses TRBV5-4 with TRBJ2-5; D gene ambiguous. V was pared by 1 base and J by 4 bases, with 5 bases between. CDR3 length: 12 amino acids. Germline V lookup: CDR1 SGHNT, CDR2 YYREEE (reference sequence). CDR3 amino acids: CASSLWPETQYF. The CDR3 coding sequence is TGTGCCAGCAGCTTGTGGCCAGAGACCCAGTACTTC.

This clone counts as medium-sized (0.01 to 0.1%). This chain uses TRBV5-6 with TRBJ2-3; 7 bases are a match to TRBD2. Unmatched junction bases numbered 6, after V lost 0 bases and J lost 5 bases. The CDR3 is 15 residues long. The V gene's germline CDR1 is SGHDT and CDR2 YYEEEE. The chain's CDR3 is CASSLAGGGLDTQYF. The CDR3 nucleotides read TGTGCCAGCAGCTTGGCGGGGGGTGGGTTAGATACGCAGTATTTT.

The chain links TRBV5-1 to TRBJ2-1, with TRBD1 matching over 7 bases. V gave up 4 bases and J gave up 5 bases; unmatched junction bases: 9. CDR1 and CDR2 (germline): SGHRS, YFSETQ. The CDR3 extends over 15 amino acids. This chain's CDR3 is CASSPGTAFDNEQFF. CDR3 nucleotide sequence: TGCGCCAGCAGCCCGGGGACAGCCTTCGACAATGAGCAGTTCTTC.

V gene TRBV9 combines with J gene TRBJ1-6; D not certain. Per germline, CDR1 SGDLS and CDR2 YYNGEE. Trimming left V 0 bases short and J 6 bases short, with 4 bases between. This CDR3 contains 13 residues. The CDR3 loop is CASSVASNSPLHF. CDR3 bases: TGTGCCAGCAGCGTAGCTTCTAATTCACCCCTCCACTTT.

This clone has more than one count but fewer than ten. The chain uses TRBV2 and TRBJ1-2; 9 nucleotides align to TRBD1. Germline CDR1 is SNHLY and CDR2 is FYNNEI. Trimming removed 10 bases from V and 0 bases from J; junction bases left unmatched: 18. This CDR3 spans 18 amino acids. The CDR3 loop reads CATLTTGQGVFPNYGYTF. CDR3 nucleotide sequence: TGTGCCACCCTAACCACGGGACAGGGAGTTTTCCCTAACTATGGCTACACCTTC.

J is TRBJ1-3 and V is TRBV5-1; D call uncertain. The V and J ends lost 0 bases and 4 bases respectively, with 5 bases between them. The CDR3 runs 13 residues. Germline loops: CDR1 SGHRS, CDR2 YFSETQ. CDR3: CASSLGGGNTIYF. Here the CDR3 DNA reads TGCGCCAGCAGCTTGGGAGGCGGAAACACCATATATTTT.

The rearrangement joins TRBV2 to TRBJ1-1, with 7 bases fitting TRBD1. The CDR3 sequence is 15 residues long. Germline V lookup: CDR1 SNHLY, CDR2 FYNNEI. V lost 6 bases and J lost 6; bases outside the gene matches: 13. The DNA of the CDR3 is TGTGCCAGCAGCCGCGCCCCACAGGGGAATCCTGAAGCTTTCTTT. Translating gives CASSRAPQGNPEAFF. Combining the CDR3 with reference TRBV2 and TRBJ1-1 gives the whole variable domain EPEVTQTPSHQVTQMGQEVILRCVPISNHLYFYWYRQILGQKVEFLVSFYNNEISEKSEIFDDQFSVERPDGSNFTLKIRSTKLEDSAMYFCASSRAPQGNPEAFFGQGTRLTVV.

V and J are TRBV5-1 and TRBJ2-7, with D unresolved. The V end lost 0 bases, the J end lost 3 bases, and 13 bases lay between the germline ends. This CDR3 comprises 15 residues. CDR1 is SGHRS and CDR2 is YFSETQ in the germline V gene. CDR3: CASSLDTTEYYEQYF. CDR3 nucleotide sequence: TGCGCCAGCAGCTTGGATACGACGGAGTACTACGAGCAGTACTTC.

The V gene is TRBV19, the J gene TRBJ1-2, with 8 nucleotides matching TRBD1. The CDR3 is made up of 13 amino acids. From germline, CDR1 is LNHDA and CDR2 SQIVND (reference sequence). V was pared by 6 bases and J by 8 bases, with 8 bases of the junction left unmatched. The CDR3 protein is CASSAGTGAGYTF. The CDR3 DNA sequence: TGTGCCAGTAGCGCTGGGACAGGAGCAGGCTACACCTTC.